Following are 2 T cell receptor beta chains from one sample sequenced in a study of T cells in Graves' hyperthyroidism and ophthalmopathy. The investigators amplified TCR beta CDR3 regions from RNA transcripts. An initial round of RT-PCR targeting the TCR CDR3 relied on the HTBI primer set. TCRdb reprocessed the multiplex PCR reads with MiXCR, giving one entry per CDR3 protein. In the table there are 500,000 to 800,000 distinct CDR3 sequences, 45% of which are singletons. The material sequenced was peripheral blood or thyroid tissue (not recorded which). These receptors all stem from an adult man with Graves' disease, either hyperthyroidism or ophthalmopathy (not recorded which).

Comments on this clonotype: At one of its ends the junction is not consistent with the germline gene, which may arise from a read error. The chain uses TRBV10-3 and TRBJ1-6; TRBD1 agrees at 7 bases. Per the germline V gene, CDR1 is ENHRY and CDR2 is SYGVKD. This CDR3 has 17 amino acids. CDR3 region: CAVSGPNSTGRDSPLHF. The CDR3 DNA is TGTGCCGTCAGTGGCCCCAACTCGACAGGGCGAGATTCACCCCTCCACTTT.

This rearrangement joins TRBV7-2 to TRBJ2-7; tentatively, D is TRBD2 (6 bases). The CDR3 is made up of 12 amino acids. V lost 2 bases and J 5 bases, leaving 7 bases between the germline ends. Germline CDR1 and CDR2: SGHTA and FQGNSA. The CDR3 nucleotides are TGTGCCAGCAGCTTACCGGGGGACGAGCAGTACTTC. This sequence encodes CASSLPGDEQYF.